A single sample is the source of the 17 T cell receptor beta chains below, sequenced in a study of sequential checkpoint blockade in melanoma. Using immunoSEQ multiplex PCR, the repertoire was profiled, and TCRdb retains in-frame clones only, with some absent. The repertoire holds 25,000 to 35,000 clones, with 83% as singletons. Noted treatment: randomized to nivolumab then ipilimumab (arm A) or the reverse (arm B). The source was CD8+ T cells sorted from blood (inferred from file names), collected from a patient given nivolumab and ipilimumab in sequence. The receptors here all came from a human donor with melanoma.

CDR3 nucleotides: TGTGCCAGCAGCTTGGATGGGGGACAGGGTTTCACTGAAGCTTTCTTT. This codes for CASSLDGGQGFTEAFF. This rearrangement joins TRBV5-6 to TRBJ1-1; 9 bases agree with TRBD1. Germline V gene data show CDR1 as SGHDT and CDR2 as YYEEEE. Trimming removed 0 bases from V and 4 bases from J; junction bases left unmatched: 7. The CDR3 covers 16 residues.

The chain has TRBV4-3 and TRBJ1-6; D may be TRBD1 (5 bases). V lost 1 base and J lost 8, with 12 bases in between. In germline, CDR1 is LGHNA, CDR2 YSLEER. The CDR3 extends over 15 amino acids. CDR3 nucleotides: TGCGCCAGCAGCCAAGCAAGGCAGGGTGATTCACCCCTCCACTTT. It is translated as CASSQARQGDSPLHF.

This sequence joins TRBV7-3 and TRBJ2-7; D gene unclear. The CDR3 is 14 residues long. Trimming stripped 2 bases from V and 7 bases from J, with 15 bases between. CDR1 and CDR2 from the germline V gene are SGHTA and FQGTGA. The CDR3 nucleotides read TGTGCCAGCAGCTTATCTAGTCCGGTCGGAGAGCAGTACTTC. Its protein is CASSLSSPVGEQYF.

This clone is a singleton in its sample. The chain joins TRBV6-5 to TRBJ1-4; D may be TRBD1 (5 bases). The germline V gene encodes CDR1 MNHEY and CDR2 SVGAGI. This CDR3 has 15 residues. Trimming removed 5 bases at V and 5 bases at J, with 15 bases between. CDR3 coding DNA: TGTGCCAGCAGTCCGACAGCGGGGACGAATGAAAAACTGTTTTTT. Translated, it gives CASSPTAGTNEKLFF.

This clone was detected only once. V and J are TRBV9 and TRBJ2-3; tentative D call: TRBD1 (6 bases). The V gene lost 0 bases and the J gene lost 0 bases, with 8 bases spanning the gap. Germline V gene data show CDR1 as SGDLS and CDR2 as YYNGEE. The CDR3 loop spans 15 amino acids. CDR3 sequence: CASSVGQGSTDTQYF. For the CDR3, the DNA is TGTGCCAGCAGCGTAGGGCAGGGGAGCACAGATACGCAGTATTTT.

The sample holds one count of this clone. The rearrangement uses TRBV9 and TRBJ2-5, with 13 bases lining up with TRBD2. The CDR3 has 16 amino acids. The germline V gene encodes CDR1 SGDLS and CDR2 YYNGEE. V lost 0 bases and J lost 5; bases outside the gene matches: 4. The CDR3 here is CASSVEGTSGMETQYF. In DNA, the CDR3 is TGTGCCAGCAGCGTAGAAGGGACTAGCGGGATGGAGACCCAGTACTTC. Looking up the rest from reference TRBV9 and TRBJ2-5 gives the full variable domain: DSGVTQTPKHLITATGQRVTLRCSPRSGDLSVYWYQQSLDQGLQFLIQYYNGEERAKGNILERFSAQQFPDLHSELNLSSLELGDSALYFCASSVEGTSGMETQYFGPGTRLLVL.

Concerning this clone itself: At one end the junction does not follow the germline gene, possibly because of a read error. The chain couples TRBV5-5 to TRBJ2-3; the match to TRBD2 covers 13 bases. The germline CDR1 and CDR2 sequences are SGHKS and YYEKEE (reference sequence). This CDR3 comprises 18 residues. CDR3 protein: CASSQELAGGPSTDTQYF. The CDR3 DNA reads TGCGCCAGCAGCCAAGAACTAGCGGGAGGGCCAAGTACAGATACGCAGTATTTT.

V is TRBV4-2 and J is TRBJ1-6; 7 bases line up with TRBD1. V trimming: 5 bases; J trimming: 7 bases; junction bases outside the gene matches: 5. Germline V gene sequence: CDR1 LGHNA, CDR2 YNFKEQ. This CDR3 has 14 amino acids. The CDR3 protein is CASSMTGSNSPLHF. Written as DNA, the CDR3 is TGTGCCAGCAGCATGACAGGGAGCAATTCACCCCTCCACTTT.

The chain links TRBV4-2 to TRBJ1-2, with 9 bases lining up with TRBD1. V dropped 4 bases and J dropped 2; count of bases not matched to a gene: 26. The CDR3 totals 22 residues. Germline CDR1 and CDR2: LGHNA and YNFKEQ. CDR3 sequence: CASSPQGDREYPLHSPNYGYTF. For the CDR3, the DNA is TGTGCCAGCAGCCCGCAAGGGGACAGGGAGTATCCCCTCCATTCCCCCAACTATGGCTACACCTTC.

The chain is built from TRBV9 and TRBJ1-4; a weak D match, TRBD1 (5 bases). The germline V gene has CDR1 SGDLS and CDR2 YYNGEE. V dropped 3 bases and J dropped 0 bases, with 12 bases sitting between them. The CDR3 sequence is 16 residues long. Here the CDR3 reads CASSAWAGSTNEKLFF. In DNA, the CDR3 is TGTGCCAGCAGCGCTTGGGCAGGGTCAACTAATGAAAAACTGTTTTTT.

The chain carries TRBV4-2 and TRBJ2-7; tentatively, D is TRBD2 (7 bases). The CDR3 covers 16 residues. The germline CDR1 and CDR2 sequences are LGHNA and YNFKEQ. Trimming pared 0 bases from V and 5 bases from J, leaving 17 bases between. In DNA, the CDR3 is TGTGCCAGCAGCCAAGACAACGGAGGGGGGGCCCACGAGCAGTACTTC. Its protein product is CASSQDNGGGAHEQYF.

This clone was counted a few times. This chain uses TRBV7-9 with TRBJ2-2; D is undetermined. From germline, CDR1 is SEHNR and CDR2 FQNEAQ (reference sequence). The V end lost 1 base, the J end lost 2 bases, and 11 bases lay between the germline ends. The CDR3 sequence is 16 residues long. The CDR3 DNA follows: TGTGCCAGCAGCTTAGTTTTGGGCAGTAACACCGGGGAGCTGTTTTTT. It codes for CASSLVLGSNTGELFF.

This chain connects TRBV2 to TRBJ2-5, with 9 bases matching TRBD2. With 2 bases clipped from V and 2 bases from J, the junction kept 15 bases outside the gene matches. Germline V CDR1 and CDR2: SNHLY, FYNNEI. This CDR3 is built from 19 residues. CDR3 nucleotides: TGTGCCAGCAGTGAAATACTAGCGGGTGCTACCATCCTTCAAGAGACCCAGTACTTC. Residues: CASSEILAGATILQETQYF.

The J gene is TRBJ2-7, the V gene TRBV7-3; weak D call: TRBD2 (6 bases). The V and J ends lost 4 bases and 2 bases respectively, with 12 bases between them. Germline values: CDR1 SGHTA, CDR2 FQGTGA. The CDR3 is 14 residues long. The CDR3 reads CASSSPGLPYEQYF. CDR3 nucleotides: TGTGCCAGCAGCTCCCCCGGACTACCCTACGAGCAGTACTTC.

CDR3 amino acids: CASRRLAGDTDTQYF. The CDR3 region has the DNA TGTGCCAGCAGAAGACTAGCGGGAGACACAGATACGCAGTATTTT. This chain joins TRBV2 and TRBJ2-3; 12 positions agree with TRBD2. Germline V lookup: CDR1 SNHLY, CDR2 FYNNEI. The CDR3 has 15 residues. After removal of 6 bases from V and 2 bases from J, the junction contained 3 bases not matched to a gene.

Only a few counts were recorded for this clone. The J gene is TRBJ1-1, the V gene TRBV6-1; D gene ambiguous. Trimming stripped 5 bases from V and 0 bases from J, with 4 bases between. Germline lookup yields CDR1 MNHNS and CDR2 SASEGT. The CDR3 extends over 12 amino acids. Written as DNA, the CDR3 is TGTGCCAGCAGTCTTATGAACACTGAAGCTTTCTTT. Its translation is CASSLMNTEAFF.

The chain couples TRBV19 to TRBJ1-2; D not certain. The CDR3 is 13 amino acids. Germline loops: CDR1 LNHDA, CDR2 SQIVND (reference sequence). V gave up 0 bases and J gave up 8 bases, with 10 bases separating them. The CDR3 nucleotides are TGTGCCAGTAGTATAGATCGCACAGACGGCTACACCTTC. Translated: CASSIDRTDGYTF.